This T cell receptor beta chain emerged from a study of blood T cell repertoires in COVID-19. Study-level information: Both acute and convalescent COVID-19 samples were obtained from the United States, Italy and Spain. PBMCs, B-cell-depleted T cells, or T cells provided the cDNA or gDNA that made up the material.

In the authors' methods: The assay estimated nucleated cells by amplifying reference gene primers. TCRdb keeps only in-frame clones here, not all; method: immunoSEQ multiplex PCR. V, J and clone size derive from that table, while D and trimming were established from the DNA sequence. Seen here are about 71,000 clones, 85% to 90% observed once, and the top ten hold over 4.5%. This clone is a singleton in its sample. Trimming took 3 bases from V and 11 from J; bases not matched to a gene: 17. The CDR3 runs 17 residues. Germline loops: CDR1 LGHDT, CDR2 YNNKEL (reference sequence). The V gene is TRBV3-1 (or the pseudogene TRBV3-2), the J gene TRBJ2-4; 9 bases map to TRBD1. The clonotype originates from a man aged 80 or over with acute or convalescent COVID-19. The sequenced sample was peripheral blood. The CDR3 DNA is TGTGCCAGCAGCCACGCCGCCGGGACAGGGCGAAAAGGAGTTCAGTACTTC. Translation: CASSHAAGTGRKGVQYF.